This TCR beta chain is drawn from a study of Tregs in tolerant kidney transplant recipients. Study-level results: Validation in larger populations is needed because few patients were studied.

Concerning this clone: Antigen: not known.

TCRdb keeps only in-frame clones here, not all; method: immunoSEQ multiplex PCR. This table has more than 90,000 clones, roughly 93% appearing once. Related graft donors supplied nonmyeloablative bone marrow transplants, and mixed chimerism was transient. Unstimulated Tregs (CD4+CD25+CD127-) and CD4+CD25- non-Tregs were sorted from PBMCs. This TCR derives from a human patient who received a combined kidney and bone marrow transplant. T cells may partly derive from the graft donor. The sample in question was CD4+ T cells from blood (PBMCs), obtained 12 months after the transplant.

The DNA for the CDR3 is TGCAGCGTTGAAGATCCGAGGACAGGGGCCTACGAGCAGTACTTC. Translation: CSVEDPRTGAYEQYF. The V and J genes are TRBV29-1 and TRBJ2-7, with 9 bases aligning to TRBD1. The V gene's germline CDR1 is SQVTM and CDR2 ANQGSEA. This CDR3 region has 15 residues. V dropped 0 bases and J dropped 2; count of bases not matched to a gene: 5.